This TCR beta chain comes out of a study of blood T cell repertoires in COVID-19. Study as a whole: Italy, Spain and the United States were the sources of the convalescent and acute COVID-19 samples.

The study recruited people aged roughly 18 to 95 years across 24 US areas. Cohort 3 donors counted as recovered after two negative PCRs, clearance, or resolved symptoms. Profiling relied on immunoSEQ multiplex PCR, and the TCRdb table lists in-frame clones only, not all of them. The sample lists about 200,000 clones, roughly 90% occurring once. The CDR3 runs to 14 residues. Trimming removed 3 bases from V and 12 bases from J, with 18 bases in between. Per the germline V gene, CDR1 is LNHDA and CDR2 is SQIVND (reference sequence). The TCR sequence derives from a woman under 30 who had recovered from COVID-19. Sequences were obtained from PBMCs or T cells enriched from blood (not recorded which). The V call is TRBV19, the J call TRBJ2-1, with D tentatively TRBD2 (5 bases). In nucleotides, the CDR3 is TGTGCCAGTAGTATCTCGGTAAGCGGACCCATGCAGTTCTTC. It translates to CASSISVSGPMQFF.